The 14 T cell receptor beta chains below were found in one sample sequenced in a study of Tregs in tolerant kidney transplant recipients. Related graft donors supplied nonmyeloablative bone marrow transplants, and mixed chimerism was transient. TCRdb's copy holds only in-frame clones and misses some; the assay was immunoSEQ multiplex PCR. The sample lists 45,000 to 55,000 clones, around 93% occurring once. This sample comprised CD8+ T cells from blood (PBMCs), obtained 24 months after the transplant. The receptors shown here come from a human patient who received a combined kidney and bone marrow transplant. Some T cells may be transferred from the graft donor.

The CDR3, as DNA: TGTGCCAGCAGTTACTCTTCTAGCGGGGCAGAGACCCAGTACTTC. It yields the protein CASSYSSSGAETQYF. This rearrangement joins TRBV6-5 to TRBJ2-5; 9 bases align to TRBD2. From germline, CDR1 is MNHEY and CDR2 SVGAGI. The CDR3 consists of 15 residues. Germline trimming cut 0 bases from V and 4 bases from J; bases unmatched to any gene: 3.

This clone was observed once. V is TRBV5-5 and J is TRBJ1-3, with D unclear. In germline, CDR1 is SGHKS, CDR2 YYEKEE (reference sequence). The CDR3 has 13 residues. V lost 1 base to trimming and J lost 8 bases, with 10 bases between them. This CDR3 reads CASSLLTSDTIYF. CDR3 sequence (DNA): TGTGCCAGCAGCTTGTTAACGTCAGACACCATATATTTT.

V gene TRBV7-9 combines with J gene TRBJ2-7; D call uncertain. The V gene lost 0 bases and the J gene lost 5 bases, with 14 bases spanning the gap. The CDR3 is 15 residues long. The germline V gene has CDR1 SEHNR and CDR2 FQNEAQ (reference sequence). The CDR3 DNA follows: TGTGCCAGCAGCTTAGCGCACCGGGTTCTCAACGAGCAGTACTTC. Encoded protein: CASSLAHRVLNEQYF.

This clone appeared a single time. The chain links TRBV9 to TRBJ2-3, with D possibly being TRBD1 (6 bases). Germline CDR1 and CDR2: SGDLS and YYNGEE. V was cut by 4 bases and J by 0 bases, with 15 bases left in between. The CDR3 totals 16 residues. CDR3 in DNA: TGTGCCAGCAGCTGGGAAGACAGGCCTAGCACAGATACGCAGTATTTT. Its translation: CASSWEDRPSTDTQYF.

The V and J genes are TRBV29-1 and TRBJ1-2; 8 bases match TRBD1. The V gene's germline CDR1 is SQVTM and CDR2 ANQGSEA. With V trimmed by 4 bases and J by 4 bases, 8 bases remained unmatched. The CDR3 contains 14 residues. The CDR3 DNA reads TGCAGCGTTGGTTCCCGACAGGGGATCTATGGCTACACCTTC. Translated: CSVGSRQGIYGYTF.

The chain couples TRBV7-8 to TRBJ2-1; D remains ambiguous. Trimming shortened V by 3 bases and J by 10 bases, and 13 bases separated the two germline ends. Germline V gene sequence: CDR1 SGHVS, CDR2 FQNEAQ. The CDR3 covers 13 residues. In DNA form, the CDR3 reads TGTGCCAGCAGCTTCATCTCCGATGCGGAGCAGTTCTTC. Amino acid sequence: CASSFISDAEQFF.

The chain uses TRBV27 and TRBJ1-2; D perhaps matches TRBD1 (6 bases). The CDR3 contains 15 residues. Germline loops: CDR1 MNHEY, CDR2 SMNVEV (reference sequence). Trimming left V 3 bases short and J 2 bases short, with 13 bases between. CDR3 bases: TGTGCCAGCAGTTTGCGCGTTGGACAGAACTATGGCTACACCTTC. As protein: CASSLRVGQNYGYTF.

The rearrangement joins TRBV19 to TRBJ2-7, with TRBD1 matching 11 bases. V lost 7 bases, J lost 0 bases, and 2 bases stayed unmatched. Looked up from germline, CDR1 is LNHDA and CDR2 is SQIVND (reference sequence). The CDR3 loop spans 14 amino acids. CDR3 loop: CASKGTGGSYEQYF. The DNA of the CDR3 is TGTGCCAGTAAAGGGACAGGGGGCTCCTACGAGCAGTACTTC.

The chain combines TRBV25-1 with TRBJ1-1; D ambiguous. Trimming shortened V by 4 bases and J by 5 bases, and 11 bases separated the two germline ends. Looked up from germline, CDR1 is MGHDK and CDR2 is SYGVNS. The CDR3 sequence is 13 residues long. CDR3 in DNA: TGTGCCAGCAGTGCTGGCCCGGAGACTGAAGCTTTCTTT. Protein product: CASSAGPETEAFF.

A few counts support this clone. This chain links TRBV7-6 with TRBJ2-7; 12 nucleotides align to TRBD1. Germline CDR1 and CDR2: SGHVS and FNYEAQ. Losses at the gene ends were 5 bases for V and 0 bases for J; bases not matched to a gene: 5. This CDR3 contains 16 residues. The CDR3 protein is CASSPGTGGDSYEQYF. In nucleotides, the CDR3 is TGTGCCAGCAGCCCGGGGACAGGGGGCGACTCCTACGAGCAGTACTTC.

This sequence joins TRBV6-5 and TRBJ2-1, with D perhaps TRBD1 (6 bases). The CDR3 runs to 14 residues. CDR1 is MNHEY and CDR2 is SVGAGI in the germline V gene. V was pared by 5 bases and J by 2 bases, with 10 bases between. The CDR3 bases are TGTGCCAGCAGTACAACAGGGCCCTACAATGAGCAGTTCTTC. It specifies CASSTTGPYNEQFF.

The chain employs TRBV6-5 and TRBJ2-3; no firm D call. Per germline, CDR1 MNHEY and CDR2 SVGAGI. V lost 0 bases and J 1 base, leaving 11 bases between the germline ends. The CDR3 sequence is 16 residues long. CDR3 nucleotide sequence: TGTGCCAGCAGTTACTCGACGGCCGGAGGCACAGATACGCAGTATTTT. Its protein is CASSYSTAGGTDTQYF.

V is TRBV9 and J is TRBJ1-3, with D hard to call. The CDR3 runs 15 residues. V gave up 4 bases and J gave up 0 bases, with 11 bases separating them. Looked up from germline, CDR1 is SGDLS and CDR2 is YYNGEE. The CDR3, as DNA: TGTGCCAGCAGCCGAGTGGGGAGCTCTGGAAACACCATATATTTT. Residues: CASSRVGSSGNTIYF.

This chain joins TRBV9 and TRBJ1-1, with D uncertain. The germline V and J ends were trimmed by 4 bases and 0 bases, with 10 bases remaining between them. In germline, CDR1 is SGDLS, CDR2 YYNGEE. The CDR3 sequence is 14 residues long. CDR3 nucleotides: TGTGCCAGCAGCCCTCGACGGGTGAACACTGAAGCTTTCTTT. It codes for CASSPRRVNTEAFF.